One sample yielded the 21 T cell receptor beta chains listed below, sequenced in a study of molecular identifiers for immune sequencing clone quantification. TCRdb analysed the PCR reads with MiXCR anew, one entry per CDR3 protein. The repertoire holds some 100,000 distinct CDR3 sequences, with 15% to 20% as singletons. The sample consisted of naive CD8+ T cells from blood, with Jurkat cell RNA spiked in. Subset here: FACS-sorted CD8+CD4-CCR7+CD45RA+ naive T cells. The receptors derive from a human donor in good health. Some libraries in this study had Jurkat cell RNA spiked in.

This clonotype came up many times. The chain carries TRBV6-2 or TRBV6-3 and TRBJ2-1, with 9 bases lining up with TRBD2. Trimming cost V 5 bases and J 6 bases; bases outside gene matches: 8. The CDR3 has 15 amino acids. The germline V gene encodes CDR1 MNHEY and CDR2 SVGEGT. DNA for the CDR3: TGTGCCAGCAGTGACCTAGCGGGGATTCTCAATGAGCAGTTCTTC. Its translation: CASSDLAGILNEQFF.

This clonotype was seen more than once but under ten times. Just one base apart from a much larger clone, this may be a read error. This likely comes from a read error, as the CDR3 has no conserved phenylalanine or tryptophan at its end. In DNA, the CDR3 is TGTGCCAGCAGCAATAGCGGGGACTACTACAATGAGCAGTTCCTC. As protein: CASSNSGDYYNEQFL. This sequence joins TRBV7-2 and TRBJ2-1, with TRBD2 matching over 8 bases. Germline V gene sequence: CDR1 SGHTA, CDR2 FQGNSA. Germline trimming cut 5 bases from V and 3 bases from J; bases unmatched to any gene: 6. This CDR3 is built from 15 residues.

The table lists this clonotype with many counts. CDR3 amino acids: CAWWDVPYEQYF. In nucleotides, the CDR3 is TGTGCCTGGTGGGACGTGCCCTACGAGCAGTACTTC. The J gene is TRBJ2-7, the V gene TRBV30, with D tentatively TRBD1 or TRBD2 (5 bases each). CDR3 length: 12 residues. From germline, CDR1 is GTSNPN and CDR2 SVGIG (reference sequence). The V and J ends lost 5 bases and 2 bases respectively, with 10 bases between them.

The sample holds many counts of this clonotype. The chain uses TRBV7-3 and TRBJ2-2; possibly TRBD2 for D (6 bases). V was clipped by 4 bases and J by 2 bases, with 11 bases between them. There are 15 residues in the CDR3. Germline values: CDR1 SGHTA, CDR2 FQGTGA. The CDR3 sequence is CASSSLGLNTGELFF. As DNA, the CDR3 is TGTGCCAGCAGCTCCCTCGGACTAAACACCGGGGAGCTGTTTTTT.

This clonotype occurred many times. The chain employs TRBV28 and TRBJ2-5, with TRBD1 matching over 8 bases. CDR3 length equals 16 residues. V shed 1 base and J 1 base; nucleotides not matched to a gene: 5. Germline V gene sequence: CDR1 MDHEN, CDR2 SYDVKM. Written as DNA, the CDR3 is TGTGCCAGCAGTTTATTCATAGGGACAGGCCAAGAGACCCAGTACTTC. The encoded protein is CASSLFIGTGQETQYF.

The chain combines TRBV19 with TRBJ2-7; 12 positions agree with TRBD2. The V gene's germline CDR1 is LNHDA and CDR2 SQIVND (reference sequence). The CDR3 runs to 15 residues. Germline trimming cut 8 bases from V and 4 bases from J; bases unmatched to any gene: 9. The CDR3 DNA reads TGTGCCAGTCAACCGACTAGCGGGAGTGATTACGAGCAGTACTTC. This translates into CASQPTSGSDYEQYF.

In its sample, this clonotype was seen many times. The rearrangement joins TRBV5-1 to TRBJ2-7; perhaps D is TRBD1 or TRBD2 (5 bases each). This CDR3 is 13 amino acids long. V lost 10 bases and J lost 4, with 18 bases in between. Germline V gives CDR1 SGHRS, CDR2 YFSETQ. The CDR3 DNA reads as TGCGCCTCGAGGGTAGGAGAGGGGTACGAGCAGTACTTC. It specifies CASRVGEGYEQYF.

This clonotype was counted once. A read error may be the cause here, since a much bigger clone is one base away. V gene TRBV19 combines with J gene TRBJ2-2; tentative D call: TRBD2 (5 bases). The CDR3 covers 13 residues. The germline CDR1 and CDR2 sequences are LNHDA and SQIVND (reference sequence). The CDR3 DNA follows: TGTGCCAGTACGATGGGGTCACCCGGGGAGCTGGTTTTT. Protein sequence: CASTMGSPGELVF.

The table lists this clonotype with many counts. The rearrangement joins TRBV7-9 to TRBJ2-7, with 11 bases lining up with TRBD2. Germline V lookup: CDR1 SEHNR, CDR2 FQNEAQ (reference sequence). The J segment lost 3 bases and the V segment lost 5 bases, leaving 9 bases of the junction unmatched. This CDR3 has 16 residues. CDR3 protein: CASSPRTSGRGYEQYF. The CDR3 DNA follows: TGTGCCAGCAGCCCGCGAACTAGCGGGAGAGGCTACGAGCAGTACTTC.

This chain connects TRBV18 to TRBJ2-1; TRBD1 matches at 8 bases. The better agreement between TRBJ2-7 and the DNA end casts doubt on the J call. Germline V CDR1 and CDR2: KGHSH, LQKENI. The CDR3 consists of 15 residues. CDR3 amino acids: CASSPDRDRLNEQYF. CDR3 bases: TGTGCCAGCTCACCGGACAGGGATCGCCTAAATGAGCAGTACTTC.

This clonotype was observed at least ten times. The rearrangement joins TRBV9 to TRBJ1-2; D uncertain. Germline CDR1 reads SGDLS; CDR2 reads YYNGEE. Trimming removed 4 bases at V and 0 bases at J, with 16 bases between. The CDR3 is made up of 16 amino acids. CDR3 nucleotide sequence: TGTGCCAGCAGCTCCCCGGTCAGTTTAGCTAACTATGGCTACACCTTC. It yields the protein CASSSPVSLANYGYTF.

With respect to this clonotype: A much more abundant neighbour one base away suggests this may be a read error. The chain uses TRBV19 and TRBJ1-5; no clear D gene. The CDR3 has 15 amino acids. Looked up from germline, CDR1 is LNHDA and CDR2 is SQIVND (reference sequence). V was shortened by 10 bases and J by 1 base, with 17 bases between the two germline ends. The chain's CDR3 is CATKPGSGSNQPQHF. The CDR3 DNA reads as TGTGCCACCAAACCGGGGAGTGGGAGCAATCAGCCCCAGCATTTT.

With respect to this clonotype: A much more abundant neighbour one base away suggests this may be a read error. The V gene is TRBV6-2 or TRBV6-3, the J gene TRBJ2-1; 7 bases align to TRBD2. Per germline, CDR1 MNHEY and CDR2 SVGEGT. This CDR3 comprises 14 residues. The CDR3 bases are TGTGCCAGCAGTTCCCCGACTAGCTGGAATGAGCAGTCCTTC. Encoded protein: CASSSPTSWNEQSF.

This clonotype was seen repeatedly, ten times or more. The V gene is TRBV7-9, the J gene TRBJ2-3, with 9 bases aligning to TRBD2. J lost 1 base, V lost 1 base, and 6 bases had no gene match. The V gene's germline CDR1 is SEHNR and CDR2 FQNEAQ (reference sequence). The CDR3 extends over 17 amino acids. The CDR3 is CASSLGVASGGTDTQYF. The CDR3 DNA reads TGTGCCAGCAGCTTAGGTGTCGCTAGCGGGGGCACAGATACGCAGTATTTT.

There are many counts of this clonotype. The chain is built from TRBV20-1 and TRBJ1-1; D is unclear. The CDR3 contains 11 residues. Trimming shortened V by 0 bases and J by 7 bases, and 6 bases separated the two germline ends. CDR1 is DFQATT and CDR2 is SNEGSKA in the germline V gene (reference sequence). The CDR3 nucleotides are TGCAGTGCTAGAGATCCGAGTGAAGCTTTCTTT. It codes for CSARDPSEAFF.

This clonotype was detected ten times or more. V gene TRBV6-1 combines with J gene TRBJ2-5; TRBD2 aligns across 15 bases. V lost 2 bases and J lost 5; bases outside the gene matches: 6. The CDR3 covers 17 residues. The germline gives CDR1 MNHNS, CDR2 SASEGT. The DNA for the CDR3 is TGTGCCAGCAGTGAATGGACTAGCGGGGGGGAAGCGGAGACCCAGTACTTC. Its protein is CASSEWTSGGEAETQYF.

This clonotype showed up just a few times. The chain uses TRBV4-1 and TRBJ2-7, with D uncertain. Per germline, CDR1 MGHRA and CDR2 YSYEKL. This CDR3 has 14 amino acids. The V end was cut by 0 bases, the J end by 1 base, with 7 bases between. Here the CDR3 DNA reads TGCGCCAGCAGCCAAGAAAAATTTTCCTACGAGCAGTACTTC. Its protein is CASSQEKFSYEQYF.

At least ten counts were recorded for this clonotype. The chain carries TRBV7-2 and TRBJ2-1; 7 bases match TRBD2. CDR3 length equals 16 residues. Germline CDR1 SGHTA, CDR2 FQGNSA. The V gene end was trimmed by 2 bases and the J gene end by 2 bases; junction bases not matched to a gene: 6. The CDR3 region has the DNA TGTGCCAGCAGCTTATGGCGGGAGCCACCCTACAATGAGCAGTTCTTC. The encoded protein is CASSLWREPPYNEQFF.

This clonotype was counted ten times or more. The chain is built from TRBV12-3 or TRBV12-4 and TRBJ1-5; 7 nucleotides agree with TRBD1. J lost 0 bases, V lost 6 bases, and 2 bases had no gene match. The CDR3 has 14 amino acids. The CDR3 region is CASRGTDSNQPQHF. The CDR3 DNA reads TGTGCCAGCAGGGGGACAGATAGCAATCAGCCCCAGCATTTT.

Ten or more counts support this clonotype. The chain combines TRBV7-2 with TRBJ2-1, with 11 bases lining up with TRBD1. The CDR3 runs to 17 residues. J was trimmed by 3 bases and V by 1 base; bases with no gene match: 5. CDR1 SGHTA and CDR2 FQGNSA come from the germline V gene. The CDR3 protein is CASSLVAGTGGYNEQFF. CDR3 nucleotide sequence: TGTGCCAGCAGCTTAGTGGCCGGGACAGGGGGCTACAATGAGCAGTTCTTC.

This clonotype was detected many times. V usage is TRBV27 and J usage is TRBJ2-2; tentatively, D is TRBD2 (7 bases). Germline CDR1 reads MNHEY; CDR2 reads SMNVEV (reference sequence). V was pared by 3 bases and J by 5 bases, with 16 bases between. CDR3 length: 16 residues. The CDR3 nucleotides are TGTGCCAGCAGTTTGTTTATGGGGGGGCAGACCGGGGAGCTGTTTTTT. This codes for CASSLFMGGQTGELFF.